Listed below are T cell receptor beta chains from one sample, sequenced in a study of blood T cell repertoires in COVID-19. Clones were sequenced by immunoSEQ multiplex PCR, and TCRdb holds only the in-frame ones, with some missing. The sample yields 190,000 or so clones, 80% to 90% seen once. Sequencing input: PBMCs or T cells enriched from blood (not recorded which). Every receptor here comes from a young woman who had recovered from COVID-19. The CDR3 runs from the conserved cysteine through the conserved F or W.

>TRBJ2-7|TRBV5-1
CASSLLSAGITYEQYF
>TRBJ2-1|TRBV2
CASNRGGANEQFF
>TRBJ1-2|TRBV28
CASSWDSYGYTF
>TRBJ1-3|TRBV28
CASSNPRVGSGNTIYF
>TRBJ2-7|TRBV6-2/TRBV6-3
CASSSFLLAGDSYEQYF
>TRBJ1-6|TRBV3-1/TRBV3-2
CASSQRGGRNSPLHF
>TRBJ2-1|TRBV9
CASSVSPGNEQFF
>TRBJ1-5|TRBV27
CASSLLSSNQPQHF
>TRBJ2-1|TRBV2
CASSETWARYREGTYNEQFF
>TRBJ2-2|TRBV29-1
CSVNLGQSNTGELFF
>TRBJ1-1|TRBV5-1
CASSPTFRDTEAFF
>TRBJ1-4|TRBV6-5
CASSYSGAVNEKLFF
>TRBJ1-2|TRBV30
CAWSVQVRGHYGYTF
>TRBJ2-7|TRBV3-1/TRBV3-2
CASSQDRGRGQYF
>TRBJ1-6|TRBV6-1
CASSEAAGQGSPLHF
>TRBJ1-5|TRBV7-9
CASSLSGGYQPQHF
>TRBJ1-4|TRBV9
CASSVDGTHYEKLFF
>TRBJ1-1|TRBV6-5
CASRPWAGGFTEAFF
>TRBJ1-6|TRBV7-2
CASSLSTANVPPLHF
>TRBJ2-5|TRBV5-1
CASSLLHPGETQYF
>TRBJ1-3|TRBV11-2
CASSLDRWNTIYF
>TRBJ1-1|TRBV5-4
CASSPRGYEDTEAFF
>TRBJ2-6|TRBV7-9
CASRDRDRVFSGANVLTF
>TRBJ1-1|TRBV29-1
CSVLSVAEAFF
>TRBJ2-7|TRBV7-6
CASSVPRGEQYF
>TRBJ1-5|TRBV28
CASSLSGGGNQPQHF
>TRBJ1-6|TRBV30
CAWSVHFPNSPLHF
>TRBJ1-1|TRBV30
CAWSRPEVTEAFF
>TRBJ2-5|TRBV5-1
CASSLGTSGGAETQYF
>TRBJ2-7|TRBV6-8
CASSIRGACSYEQYF
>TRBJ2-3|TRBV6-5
CASSYTRDVTQYF
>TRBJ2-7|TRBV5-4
CASAPHAQGAGNEQYF
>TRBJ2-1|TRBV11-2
CASSSPGGKFF
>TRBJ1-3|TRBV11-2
CASSLAGNTIYF
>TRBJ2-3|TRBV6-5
CASSYGAGEGTDTQYF
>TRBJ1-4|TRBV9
CASSVAGQPTNEKLFF
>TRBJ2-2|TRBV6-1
CASSEARDTGELFF
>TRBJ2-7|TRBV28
CASSFFLGDLSSYEQYF
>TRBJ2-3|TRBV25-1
CASRGGGTDTQYF
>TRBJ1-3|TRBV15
CATSRDGGTGNTIYF
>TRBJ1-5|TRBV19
CASSISPGQGASSNQPQHF
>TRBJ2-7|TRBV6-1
CASSEAGRFYEQYF
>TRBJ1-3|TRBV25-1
CASSELGEGGNTIYF
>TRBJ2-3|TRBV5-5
CASSPGTGLGADTQYF
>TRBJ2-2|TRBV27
CASSLLAGGLGTGELFF
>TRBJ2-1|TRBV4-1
CASSQGASGGPSNNEQFF
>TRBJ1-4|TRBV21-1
CASSKCLVRTGLIGLFF